The rows below give T cell receptor beta chains drawn from one sample of a study of shared clonotypes between healthy human individuals. Here immunoSEQ multiplex PCR was the method, and the copy in TCRdb shows in-frame clones only, minus some. There are 600,000 to 750,000 clones in the sample; more than 70% occur only once, and under 2% lies in the top ten. The sequenced material came from memory CD4+ T cells sorted from blood. The source is a woman aged 30 to 39 in good health. The CDR3 runs from the conserved cysteine through the conserved F or W. D genes are given only for firm matches. Size values are once, few and many counts, or a class for expanded clones, and some rows have none.

CASSLVGWGSSYNEQFF	TGTGCCAGCAGCTTAGTAGGATGGGGAAGCTCCTACAATGAGCAGTTCTTC	once	TRBJ2-1	-	TRBV7-2
CASSLELAWAPDADTQYF	TGTGCCAGCAGCTTAGAGTTGGCTTGGGCGCCGGATGCAGATACGCAGTATTTT	-	TRBJ2-3	-	TRBV7-2
CASSQGRGANHQPYEQYF	TGCGCCAGCAGCCAGGGGAGGGGGGCTAATCACCAACCCTACGAGCAGTACTTC	-	TRBJ2-7	-	TRBV5-1
CASSELNPPEQFF	TGTGCCAGCAGTGAACTTAACCCACCGGAGCAGTTCTTC	-	TRBJ2-1	-	TRBV6-1
CASRGGTGGMPQHF	TGTGCCAGCAGAGGGGGGACAGGGGGTATGCCCCAGCATTTT	-	TRBJ1-5	TRBD1	TRBV6-5
CASSQHDSYGYTF	TGTGCCAGCAGCCAACACGACAGCTATGGCTACACCTTC	-	TRBJ1-2	-	TRBV4-2
CASRSGSRSYNEQFF	TGTGCCAGTCGTAGCGGTTCCCGTTCCTACAATGAGCAGTTCTTC	-	TRBJ2-1	-	TRBV28
CSAPLIFGQYF	TGCAGTGCTCCCCTAATTTTCGGGCAGTACTTC	many	TRBJ2-7	-	TRBV20-1
CASSLGSYNEQFF	TGTGCCAGCAGTTTGGGCAGTTACAATGAGCAGTTCTTC	once	TRBJ2-1	-	TRBV28
CASSDRQGREKLFF	TGTGCCAGCAGTGACAGACAGGGGAGGGAAAAACTGTTTTTT	-	TRBJ1-4	TRBD1	TRBV2
CASSSPGLAGKIETQYF	TGCGCCAGCAGCTCGCCGGGACTAGCGGGAAAGATAGAGACCCAGTACTTC	-	TRBJ2-5	TRBD2	TRBV5-1
CASSSPLGGAQGYTF	TGTGCCAGCAGCTCCCCGCTGGGGGGGGCGCAGGGTTACACCTTC	-	TRBJ1-2	-	TRBV9
CASSPTLAWEGPYNEQFF	TGTGCCAGCAGCCCTACCCTCGCGTGGGAGGGCCCCTACAATGAGCAGTTCTTC	-	TRBJ2-1	TRBD2	TRBV14
CASTLSGSSYNEQFF	TGTGCCAGCACCCTCAGCGGGAGCTCCTACAATGAGCAGTTCTTC	many	TRBJ2-1	TRBD2	TRBV2
CASRRTSPTGELFF	TGTGCCAGCAGGCGGACTAGTCCCACCGGGGAGCTGTTTTTT	-	TRBJ2-2	TRBD2	TRBV11-2
CASSSAVNRGARQPQHF	TGTGCCAGCAGTTCCGCCGTCAACAGGGGGGCCCGTCAGCCCCAGCATTTT	-	TRBJ1-5	TRBD1	TRBV27
CASSLGEGIQYF	TGCGCCAGCAGCTTGGGGGAGGGCATTCAGTACTTC	-	TRBJ2-4	TRBD2	TRBV5-1
CATSRAGTPNSYEQYF	TGTGCCACCAGCAGAGCCGGGACTCCGAACTCCTACGAGCAGTACTTC	-	TRBJ2-7	-	TRBV15
CASSKLGRRNTGELFF	TGTGCCAGTAGTAAACTGGGACGGCGGAACACCGGGGAGCTGTTTTTT	-	TRBJ2-2	-	TRBV19
CASSPPAGGGEQYF	TGTGCCAGCTCACCACCGGCAGGGGGCGGTGAGCAGTACTTC	-	TRBJ2-7	TRBD1	TRBV18
CASSPLDNFYEQYF	TGTGCCAGCTCACCGCTGGACAACTTCTACGAGCAGTACTTC	-	TRBJ2-7	-	TRBV18
CASSLRALTGTNTEAFF	TGTGCCAGCAGCTTGCGTGCTTTGACAGGGACGAACACTGAAGCTTTCTTT	-	TRBJ1-1	TRBD1	TRBV7-9
CASSLAFGSGANVLTF	TGTGCCAGCAGCTTAGCGTTTGGGAGTGGGGCCAACGTCCTGACTTTC	-	TRBJ2-6	-	TRBV7-2
CASSPVSSQSSEQYF	TGTGCCAGCTCACCTGTCTCCTCACAATCCAGTGAGCAGTACTTC	-	TRBJ2-7	-	TRBV18
CASSRTGNTEAFF	TGCGCCAGCAGCAGGACCGGGAACACTGAAGCTTTCTTT	-	TRBJ1-1	-	TRBV4-1
CASSPQTLSEKLFF	TGTGCCAGCAGTCCCCAGACACTCTCTGAAAAACTGTTTTTT	-	TRBJ1-4	-	TRBV28
CSVWASGTYEQYF	TGCAGCGTCTGGGCTAGCGGAACCTACGAGCAGTACTTC	-	TRBJ2-7	TRBD2	TRBV29-1
CASSFSPVGEETQYF	TGCGCCAGCAGCTTTTCCCCGGTTGGAGAAGAGACCCAGTACTTC	-	TRBJ2-5	-	TRBV5-1
CASTPDGAGGYTF	TGTGCCAGCACCCCGGACGGAGCGGGGGGCTACACCTTC	few	TRBJ1-2	-	TRBV11-2
CASRWTSGQETQYF	TGCGCCAGCAGGTGGACTAGCGGACAAGAGACCCAGTACTTC	once	TRBJ2-5	TRBD2	TRBV5-1
CASSSDPAVQGQYF	TGTGCCAGCAGTTCTGACCCGGCCGTACAGGGGCAGTATTTT	few	TRBJ2-3	-	TRBV28
CATSRDGSRQPQHF	TGTGCCACCAGCAGAGACGGGTCGCGGCAGCCCCAGCATTTT	-	TRBJ1-5	-	TRBV15
CASTWSGERTDTQYF	TGTGCCAGCACCTGGAGCGGGGAGCGCACAGATACGCAGTATTTT	-	TRBJ2-3	TRBD2	TRBV2
CASTQGVGYTEAFF	TGCGCCAGCACCCAAGGGGTCGGGTACACTGAAGCTTTCTTT	-	TRBJ1-1	-	TRBV5-1
CATGRGSNTGELFF	TGTGCCACCGGAAGGGGCTCGAACACCGGGGAGCTGTTTTTT	-	TRBJ2-2	-	TRBV7-9
CASSEQASGDYNEQFF	TGCGCCAGCAGTGAACAGGCTAGCGGAGACTACAATGAGCAGTTCTTC	-	TRBJ2-1	TRBD2	TRBV10-2
CASMWGPNEKLFF	TGTGCCAGCATGTGGGGGCCCAATGAAAAACTGTTTTTT	-	TRBJ1-4	-	TRBV28
CASSYSGLGNEKLFF	TGTGCCAGCAGTTACTCGGGATTGGGTAACGAAAAACTGTTTTTT	-	TRBJ1-4	-	TRBV6-5
CASSPNRLGQGEYEQYF	TGTGCCAGCAGCCCAAACCGATTGGGACAGGGGGAATACGAGCAGTACTTC	-	TRBJ2-7	TRBD1	TRBV7-2
CASSFSGDYTGELFF	TGTGCCAGCAGTTTTAGCGGGGACTACACCGGGGAGCTGTTTTTT	-	TRBJ2-2	TRBD2	TRBV7-9
CASTLGTTYNEQFF	TGCGCCAGCACTTTGGGGACTACTTACAATGAGCAGTTCTTC	few	TRBJ2-1	TRBD2	TRBV5-1
CASKTGQGNYQPQHF	TGTGCCAGTAAGACTGGACAGGGCAATTATCAGCCCCAGCATTTT	once	TRBJ1-5	TRBD1	TRBV19
CASSLRAPPNTGELFF	TGTGCCAGCAGTTTAAGGGCTCCTCCTAACACCGGGGAGCTGTTTTTT	-	TRBJ2-2	-	TRBV27
CSARSTVQYF	TGCAGTGCTAGATCGACAGTCCAGTACTTC	-	TRBJ2-5	-	TRBV20-1
CASSLVSLAGRSDTQYF	TGTGCCAGCAGCTTAGTATCCCTAGCGGGGCGGTCAGATACGCAGTATTTT	few	TRBJ2-3	TRBD2	TRBV7-2